This TCR beta chain was captured in a study of radiotherapy plus CTLA-4 blockade in lung cancer. General study points: Early blood T cell clone changes and increased post-radiation serum interferon-beta were reportedly the strongest response predictors. In blood, tumor-derived TCR clones expanded after radiotherapy plus ipilimumab.

The germline V and J ends were trimmed by 5 bases and 8 bases, with 18 bases remaining between them. The germline V gene encodes CDR1 SEHNR and CDR2 FQNEAQ (reference sequence). The CDR3 has 15 amino acids. This table comes from immunoSEQ multiplex PCR, and its TCRdb copy is limited to in-frame clones, with some not included. The table records about 91,000 clones, roughly 70% of them present only once. It was focal radiation plus CTLA-4 blockade with ipilimumab that patients with chemo-refractory metastatic non-small-cell lung cancer received. Concerning this clone itself: Its antigen is as yet unknown.

This sample comprised peripheral blood, obtained from a patient treated with radiotherapy plus ipilimumab. This receptor was identified in a human donor with non-small cell lung cancer that progressed on radiotherapy plus ipilimumab. V and J are TRBV7-9 and TRBJ1-4, with TRBD1 as a possible D gene (5 bases). CDR3: CASSTDSVEGEKLFF. The CDR3 bases are TGTGCCAGCAGCACCGACAGTGTAGAGGGGGAAAAACTGTTTTTT.